This T cell receptor (beta chain) derives from a study of cytomegalovirus exposure and HLA in healthy donors. Overall study results and limits: It was reported in a later analysis that an Asian-associated ancestry cluster showed fewer N-insertions than the 666-donor mean.

Concerning this clone itself: Its matching antigen is unknown.

This CDR3 has 14 residues. Trimming took off 4 bases at V and 0 bases at J, with 10 bases between the two ends. Germline-derived CDR1 and CDR2 are KGHSH and LQKENI. It was with 60 Vbeta and 13 Jbeta primers that the PCR ran. The data were produced by immunoSEQ multiplex PCR, yet TCRdb's version contains in-frame clones alone and is incomplete. This sample carries tens of thousands of clones, about nine tenths of them seen once, and the ten largest clones take around a tenth. This receptor was obtained from a man under 40 in good health and CMV-seropositive. Material: PBMCs. The genes are TRBV18 and TRBJ2-7, with a weak D call TRBD1 (6 bases). The CDR3 protein is CASSQGTYSYEQYF. The CDR3 coding sequence is TGTGCCAGCTCACAAGGGACATACTCCTACGAGCAGTACTTC.